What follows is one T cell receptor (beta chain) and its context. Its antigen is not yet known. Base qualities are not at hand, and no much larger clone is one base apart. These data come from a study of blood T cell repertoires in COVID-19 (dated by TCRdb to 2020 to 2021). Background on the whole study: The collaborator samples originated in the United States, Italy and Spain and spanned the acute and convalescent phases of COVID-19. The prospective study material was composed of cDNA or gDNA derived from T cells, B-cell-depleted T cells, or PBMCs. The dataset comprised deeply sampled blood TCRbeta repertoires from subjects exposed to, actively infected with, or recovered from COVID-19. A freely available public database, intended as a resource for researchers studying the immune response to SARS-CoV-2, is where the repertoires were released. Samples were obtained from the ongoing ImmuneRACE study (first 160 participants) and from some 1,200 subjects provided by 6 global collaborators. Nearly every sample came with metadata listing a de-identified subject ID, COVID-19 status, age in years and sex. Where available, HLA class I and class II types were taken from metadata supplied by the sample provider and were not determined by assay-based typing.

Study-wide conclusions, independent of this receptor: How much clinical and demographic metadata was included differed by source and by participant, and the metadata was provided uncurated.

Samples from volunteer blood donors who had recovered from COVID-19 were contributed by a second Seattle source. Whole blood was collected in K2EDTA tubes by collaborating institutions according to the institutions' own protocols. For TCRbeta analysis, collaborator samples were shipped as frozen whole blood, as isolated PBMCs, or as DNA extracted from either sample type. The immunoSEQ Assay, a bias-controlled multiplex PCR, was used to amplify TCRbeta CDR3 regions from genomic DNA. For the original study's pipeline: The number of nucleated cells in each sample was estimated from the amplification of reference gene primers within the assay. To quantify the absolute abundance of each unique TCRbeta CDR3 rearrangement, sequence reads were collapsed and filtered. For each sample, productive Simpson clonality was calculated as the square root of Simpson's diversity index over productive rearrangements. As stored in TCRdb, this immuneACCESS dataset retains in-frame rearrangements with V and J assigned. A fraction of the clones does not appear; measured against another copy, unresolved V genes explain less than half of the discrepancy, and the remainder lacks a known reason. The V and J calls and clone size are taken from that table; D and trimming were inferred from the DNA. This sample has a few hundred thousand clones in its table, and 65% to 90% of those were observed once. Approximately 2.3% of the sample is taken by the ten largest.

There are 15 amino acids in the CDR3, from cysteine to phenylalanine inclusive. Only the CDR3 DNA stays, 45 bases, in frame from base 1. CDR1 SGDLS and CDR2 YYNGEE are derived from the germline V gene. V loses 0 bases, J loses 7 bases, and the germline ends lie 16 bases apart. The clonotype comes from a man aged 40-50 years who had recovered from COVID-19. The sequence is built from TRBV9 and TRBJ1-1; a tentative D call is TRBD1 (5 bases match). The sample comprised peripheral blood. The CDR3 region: CASSVDWGVESEAFF. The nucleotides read TGTGCCAGCAGCGTAGACTGGGGGGTGGAGAGTGAAGCTTTCTTT.